This T cell receptor (beta chain) came from a study of T cells in Graves' hyperthyroidism and ophthalmopathy. Study findings and constraints: From stable hyperthyroidism, ophthalmopathy was separated by a 13 V-J model. Ophthalmopathy was identified by the model a median roughly six months ahead of onset.

In regard to this clonotype: Its target is not known.

CDR3 length: 14 amino acids. Trimming shortened V by 1 base and J by 5 bases, and 11 bases separated the two germline ends. CDR1 and CDR2 (germline): LGHDT, YNNKEL (reference sequence). It was RNA transcripts that yielded the amplified TCR beta CDR3 regions. The TCR CDR3 first-round RT-PCR relied on the HTBI primer set. From the multiplex PCR reads, TCRdb called clonotypes with MiXCR, one entry per CDR3 protein. Of fewer than 450,000 distinct CDR3 sequences listed, roughly a sixth are singletons. The source of this sequence is a woman aged 30 to 39 with Graves' hyperthyroidism that later progressed to Graves' ophthalmopathy. The sequenced sample consisted of blood. The chain employs TRBV3-1 and TRBJ1-1; D gene uncertain. The chain's CDR3 is CASSQAKGRTEAFF. For the CDR3, the DNA is TGTGCCAGCAGCCAAGCCAAGGGAAGGACTGAAGCTTTCTTT.